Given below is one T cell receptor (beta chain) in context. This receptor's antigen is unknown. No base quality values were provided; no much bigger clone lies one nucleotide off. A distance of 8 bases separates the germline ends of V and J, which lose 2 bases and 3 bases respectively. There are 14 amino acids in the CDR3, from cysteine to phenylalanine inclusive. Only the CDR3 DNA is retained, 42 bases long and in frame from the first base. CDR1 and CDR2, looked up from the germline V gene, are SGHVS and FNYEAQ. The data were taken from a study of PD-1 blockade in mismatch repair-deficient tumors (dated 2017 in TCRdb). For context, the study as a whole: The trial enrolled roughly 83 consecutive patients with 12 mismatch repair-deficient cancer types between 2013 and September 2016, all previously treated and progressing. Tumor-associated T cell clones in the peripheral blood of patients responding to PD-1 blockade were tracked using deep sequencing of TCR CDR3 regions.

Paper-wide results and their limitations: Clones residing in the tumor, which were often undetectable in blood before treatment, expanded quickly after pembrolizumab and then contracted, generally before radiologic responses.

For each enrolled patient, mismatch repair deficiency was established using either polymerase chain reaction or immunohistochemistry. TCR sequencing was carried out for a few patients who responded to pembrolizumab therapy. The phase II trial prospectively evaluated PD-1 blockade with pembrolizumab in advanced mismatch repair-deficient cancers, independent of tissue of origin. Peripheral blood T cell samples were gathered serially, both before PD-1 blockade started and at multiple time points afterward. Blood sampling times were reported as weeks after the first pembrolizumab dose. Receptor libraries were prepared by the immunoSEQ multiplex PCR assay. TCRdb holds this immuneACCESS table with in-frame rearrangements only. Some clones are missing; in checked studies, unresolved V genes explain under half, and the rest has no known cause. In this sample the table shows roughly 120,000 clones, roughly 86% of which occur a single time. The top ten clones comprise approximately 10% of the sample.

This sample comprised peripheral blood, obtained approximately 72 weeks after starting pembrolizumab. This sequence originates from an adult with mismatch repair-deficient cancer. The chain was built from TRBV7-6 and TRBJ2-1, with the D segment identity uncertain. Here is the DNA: TGTGCCAGCAGCTTACTCGAGAACTACAATGAGCAGTTCTTC. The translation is CASSLLENYNEQFF.